This T cell receptor beta chain comes out of a study of early T cells in non-severe SARS-CoV-2 infection. In the study overall: Investigators sequenced bulk RNA drawn from unsorted whole blood, and chains remained unpaired. Whole-study results and caveats: Lookups in VDJdb leaned toward anti-spike CD8 responses and missed private and CD4 specificities.

This clonotype has only a few counts. No antigen is known for it. Unique molecular identifiers were attached to individual cDNA molecules. TCRdb called the 5' RACE reads again in MiXCR, with one record for every CDR3 protein. This sample has over 90,000 distinct CDR3 sequences, with 10% to 15% found just once. V was shortened by 3 bases and J by 6 bases, with 11 bases between the two germline ends. The germline V gene encodes CDR1 DFQATT and CDR2 SNEGSKA (reference sequence). CDR3 length equals 12 residues. The J gene is TRBJ1-1, the V gene TRBV20-1; D might be TRBD1 (5 bases). Sequenced material: whole blood, taken at baseline. The clonotype comes from an adult who was a healthcare worker with PCR-confirmed SARS-CoV-2 infection or an uninfected control (not recorded which). The CDR3 is CSARARVPEAFF. CDR3 bases: TGCAGTGCTAGGGCCAGGGTCCCTGAAGCTTTCTTT.